This is a list of T cell receptor beta chains from one sample in a study of blood T cell repertoires in COVID-19. Measured with immunoSEQ multiplex PCR; TCRdb has only the in-frame clones, and not every one. Of 68,000 or so clones in the sample, roughly 90% were seen once. Sequencing was carried out using peripheral blood. These receptors all come from a man aged 40-49 years with COVID-19, enrolled during active disease. Both conserved end residues are part of each CDR3. A D gene is named only where the DNA matches it firmly. For some rows the clone size is stated as once, few or many, or as a class when expanded; others skip it.

cdr3_aa	cdr3_nt	v_call	j_call	d_call	clone_size
CASTLSTGSNQPQHF	TGTGCCAGCACCCTATCGACAGGGAGCAATCAGCCCCAGCATTTT	TRBV6-5	TRBJ1-5	TRBD1	.
CASSSGTGSLLNYGYTF	TGTGCCAGCAGCTCCGGGACAGGAAGTCTATTGAACTATGGCTACACCTTC	TRBV11-2	TRBJ1-2	TRBD1	once
CASSTDRGQAYNEQFF	TGTGCCAGCAGCACGGACAGGGGGCAAGCCTACAATGAGCAGTTCTTC	TRBV11-2	TRBJ2-1	TRBD1	.
CASRPGQPYEQYF	TGTGCCAGCAGGCCGGGACAGCCGTACGAGCAGTACTTC	TRBV6-5	TRBJ2-7	TRBD1	once
CASSPKTSGGNTDTQYF	TGCGCCAGCAGTCCAAAAACTAGCGGGGGGAACACAGATACGCAGTATTTT	TRBV23-1	TRBJ2-3	TRBD2	.
CASSPPDRGLRQYF	TGTGCCAGCAGTCCCCCCGACAGGGGGCTAAGGCAGTACTTC	TRBV28	TRBJ2-7	TRBD1	once
CASRGQGELFF	TGCGCCAGCCGCGGCCAGGGCGAACTGTTTTTT	TRBV5-1	TRBJ1-4	.	few
CASSYSYRVHQPQHF	TGTGCCAGCAGTTACTCTTACAGGGTTCATCAGCCCCAGCATTTT	TRBV6-5	TRBJ1-5	.	.
CASSLPSGGAADTQYF	TGCGCCAGCAGCCTCCCTAGCGGGGGGGCAGCAGATACGCAGTATTTT	TRBV5-1	TRBJ2-3	TRBD2	.
CASSYEGASETQYF	TGTGCCAGCAGTTACGAGGGGGCCTCGGAGACCCAGTACTTC	TRBV6-5	TRBJ2-5	TRBD1	.
CAWSIGGTSYEQYF	TGTGCCTGGAGTATAGGAGGCACCAGCTACGAGCAGTACTTC	TRBV30	TRBJ2-7	.	.
CSVTGTPRGDTQYF	TGCAGCGTCACGGGGACTCCGAGAGGGGATACGCAGTATTTT	TRBV29-1	TRBJ2-3	.	.
CASSPPGGDTQYF	TGTGCCAGTAGTCCCCCCGGGGGGGATACGCAGTATTTT	TRBV19	TRBJ2-3	TRBD2	.
CASSYSGTGSTDTQYF	TGTGCCAGCAGTTACTCCGGGACAGGGTCCACAGATACGCAGTATTTT	TRBV6-2/TRBV6-3	TRBJ2-3	TRBD1	.
CASSVSGGYTGELFF	TGTGCCAGCAGTGTTAGCGGGGGCTACACCGGGGAGCTGTTTTTT	TRBV2	TRBJ2-2	TRBD2	few
CASSYDTDYNSPLHF	TGTGCCAGCAGTTACGACACGGACTATAATTCACCCCTCCACTTT	TRBV6-5	TRBJ1-6	.	.
CASSQAGLAGYEQYF	TGCGCCAGCAGCCAAGCGGGACTAGCGGGTTACGAGCAGTACTTC	TRBV4-1	TRBJ2-7	TRBD2	.
CASSGQYNSPLHF	TGTGCCAGCAGCGGACAGTATAATTCACCCCTCCACTTT	TRBV6-4	TRBJ1-6	.	.
CASSEQGSGELFF	TGTGCCAGCAGCGAACAGGGATCCGGGGAGCTGTTTTTT	TRBV11-2	TRBJ2-2	.	.
CASGRKVDSLNTEAFF	TGTGCTAGTGGACGCAAAGTGGACAGCCTGAACACTGAAGCTTTCTTT	TRBV12-5	TRBJ1-1	.	.
CASSQAVDPRDSPLHF	TGTGCCAGCAGCCAAGCTGTGGACCCGCGGGATTCACCCCTCCACTTT	TRBV3-1/TRBV3-2	TRBJ1-6	.	.
CASSLGGSGEETQYF	TGTGCCAGCAGCTTGGGGGGGAGCGGGGAGGAGACCCAGTACTTC	TRBV5-4	TRBJ2-5	TRBD2	.
CASSIHRDGQPQHF	TGTGCCAGTAGTATACACCGGGATGGTCAGCCCCAGCATTTT	TRBV19	TRBJ1-5	.	.
CASALAGAQRRTQYF	TGTGCCAGCGCACTAGCGGGGGCCCAAAGGAGGACCCAGTACTTC	TRBV7-6	TRBJ2-5	TRBD2	.
CASSPGWGRGDEQYF	TGTGCCAGCAGCCCGGGATGGGGGCGGGGGGACGAGCAGTACTTC	TRBV3-1/TRBV3-2	TRBJ2-7	TRBD2	few
CASSPPGTGGSTDTQYF	TGTGCCAGCTCACCACCGGGGACTGGAGGCTCCACAGATACGCAGTATTTT	TRBV18	TRBJ2-3	.	.
CASSFSGQPQHF	TGTGCCAGCAGTTTCAGTGGTCAGCCCCAGCATTTT	TRBV27	TRBJ1-5	.	.
CASSLRRREGTEAFF	TGTGCCAGCAGCTTGAGGCGCAGGGAAGGGACTGAAGCTTTCTTT	TRBV5-4	TRBJ1-1	.	once
CASSLELGGYTF	TGTGCCAGCAGCCTGGAATTGGGGGGTTACACCTTC	TRBV28	TRBJ1-2	.	.
CASSPGGGVDGYTF	TGTGCCAGTAGTCCCGGGGGGGGAGTAGACGGCTACACCTTC	TRBV19	TRBJ1-2	.	.
CASSVGVVSNQPQHF	TGTGCCAGCAGCGTTGGAGTCGTTAGCAATCAGCCCCAGCATTTT	TRBV9	TRBJ1-5	.	.
CASSPWTSGGDVADTQYF	TGTGCCAGCAGCCCATGGACTAGCGGGGGGGATGTAGCAGATACGCAGTATTTT	TRBV3-1/TRBV3-2	TRBJ2-3	TRBD2	.
CAISESRVLLNNEQFF	TGTGCCATCAGTGAGTCGCGGGTGTTGCTGAACAATGAGCAGTTCTTC	TRBV10-3	TRBJ2-1	.	.
CASSPTSGGALWTQYF	TGTGCCAGCAGTCCTACTAGCGGGGGGGCCTTATGGACCCAGTACTTC	TRBV2	TRBJ2-5	TRBD2	.
CAIRPQGAGNQPQHF	TGTGCCATCAGGCCACAGGGGGCGGGCAATCAGCCCCAGCATTTT	TRBV10-3	TRBJ1-5	TRBD1	once
CASSIEQGATGELFF	TGTGCCAGTAGTATAGAGCAGGGGGCGACCGGGGAGCTGTTTTTT	TRBV19	TRBJ2-2	TRBD1	.
CASSGTGLQVGAEAFF	TGTGCCAGCAGTGGGACAGGGTTGCAAGTCGGGGCTGAAGCTTTCTTT	TRBV6-4	TRBJ1-1	TRBD1	.
CASSLAGTGGREQYF	TGTGCCAGCAGTCTCGCCGGGACAGGGGGCCGGGAGCAGTACTTC	TRBV28	TRBJ2-7	TRBD1	.
CASSARQGAKNIQYF	TGTGCCAGCAGTGCCAGACAGGGGGCCAAAAACATTCAGTACTTC	TRBV25-1	TRBJ2-4	TRBD1	once
CASSLREEGGYGYTF	TGTGCCAGCTCACTTCGGGAAGAGGGTGGTTATGGCTACACCTTC	TRBV18	TRBJ1-2	.	.
CASSQGIRNTIYF	TGTGCCAGCAGCCAGGGAATAAGAAACACCATATATTTT	TRBV2	TRBJ1-3	.	.
CASSPRDRGEIQPQHF	TGTGCCAGTAGTCCCCGGGACAGGGGAGAGATTCAGCCCCAGCATTTT	TRBV19	TRBJ1-5	TRBD1	.
CASARGGAEDTQYF	TGTGCCAGCGCGCGCGGGGGGGCCGAGGATACGCAGTATTTT	TRBV5-4	TRBJ2-3	TRBD2	.
CASSRGGAGEKLFF	TGTGCCAGCAGCCGAGGGGGAGCGGGAGAAAAACTGTTTTTT	TRBV11-2	TRBJ1-4	.	.
CASSYQGQGSDTQYF	TGTGCCAGCAGTTACCAGGGACAGGGGTCAGATACGCAGTATTTT	TRBV6-5	TRBJ2-3	TRBD1	once
CASSWDPGRAKLFF	TGTGCCAGTAGCTGGGACCCCGGGAGAGCAAAACTGTTTTTT	TRBV19	TRBJ1-4	.	once
CASSKEAGGPYNEQFF	TGTGCCAGTAGTAAGGAAGCGGGGGGGCCCTACAATGAGCAGTTCTTC	TRBV19	TRBJ2-1	TRBD2	.
CASSFQGDYGYTF	TGCGCCAGCAGCTTCCAGGGGGACTATGGCTACACCTTC	TRBV5-1	TRBJ1-2	TRBD1	.
CASSTGDTEAFF	TGTGCCAGCTCGACGGGGGACACTGAAGCTTTCTTT	TRBV2	TRBJ1-1	.	.